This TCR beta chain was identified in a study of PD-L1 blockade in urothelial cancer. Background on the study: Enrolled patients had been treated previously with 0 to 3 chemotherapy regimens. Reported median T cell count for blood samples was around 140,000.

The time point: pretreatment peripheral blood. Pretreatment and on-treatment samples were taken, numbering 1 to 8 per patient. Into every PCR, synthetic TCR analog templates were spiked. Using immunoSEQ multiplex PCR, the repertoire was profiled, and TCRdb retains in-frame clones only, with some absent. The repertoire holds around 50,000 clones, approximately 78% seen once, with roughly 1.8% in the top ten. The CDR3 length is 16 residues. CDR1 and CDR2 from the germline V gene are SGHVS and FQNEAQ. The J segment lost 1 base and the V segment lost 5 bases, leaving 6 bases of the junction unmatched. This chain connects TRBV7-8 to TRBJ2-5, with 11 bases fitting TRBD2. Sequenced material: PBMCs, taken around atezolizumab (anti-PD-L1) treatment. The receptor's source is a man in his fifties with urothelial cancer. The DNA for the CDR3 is TGTGCCAGCAGCACCCGGACTAGCGGGCTCCAAGAGACCCAGTACTTC. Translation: CASSTRTSGLQETQYF.